This T cell receptor (beta chain) is drawn from a study of blood T cells in healthy people across ages. Note on this clonotype: Antigen unknown.

Primers used in a second PCR of about 7 to 11 cycles were a sample-barcoded 5' primer and a J-beta primer mix. Every molecule of cDNA carried a tag from a template-switch adaptor with 12 random nucleotides. Using its own MiXCR run on the 5' RACE reads, TCRdb lists one record per CDR3 protein. The table includes roughly 830,000 distinct CDR3 sequences, approximately 67% detected once. Every sample gave at least 6 micrograms of total RNA when it was extracted. Germline V gives CDR1 MGHRA, CDR2 YSYEKL. This CDR3 spans 16 amino acids. Trimming took 4 bases from V and 2 from J, leaving 12 bases between them. Study-level findings and limits: CMV infection status of these donors was not known.

The receptor was isolated from a man aged 25-45 years in good health. This chain joins TRBV4-1 and TRBJ2-6; D possibly corresponds to TRBD1 (5 bases). Sequenced: blood. For the CDR3, the DNA is TGCGCCAGCAGCCCTAGGGGCAGGCCTGGGGCCAACGTCCTGACTTTC. This encodes CASSPRGRPGANVLTF.